This entry describes one TCR beta chain. This specimen belongs to a study of blood T cell repertoires in COVID-19. Measured with immunoSEQ multiplex PCR; TCRdb has only the in-frame clones, and not every one. The table records roughly 290,000 clones, roughly 90% of them present only once. The CDR3 consists of 15 residues. The V gene lost 3 bases and the J gene lost 4 bases, with 14 bases spanning the gap. Per the germline V gene, CDR1 is LNHDA and CDR2 is SQIVND (reference sequence). This TCR came from a young woman with acute COVID-19. The genes are TRBV19 and TRBJ2-3, with D unclear. The sequenced sample consisted of PBMCs or T cells enriched from blood (not recorded which). DNA of the CDR3: TGTGCCAGTAGTATTATGGGCAGGTCCTCAGATACGCAGTATTTT. Amino acids: CASSIMGRSSDTQYF. The complete variable domain, with remaining parts taken from reference TRBV19 and TRBJ2-3, reads DGGITQSPKYLFRKEGQNVTLSCEQNLNHDAMYWYRQDPGQGLRLIYYSQIVNDFQKGDIAEGYSVSREKKESFPLTVTSAQKNPTAFYLCASSIMGRSSDTQYFGPGTRLTVL.